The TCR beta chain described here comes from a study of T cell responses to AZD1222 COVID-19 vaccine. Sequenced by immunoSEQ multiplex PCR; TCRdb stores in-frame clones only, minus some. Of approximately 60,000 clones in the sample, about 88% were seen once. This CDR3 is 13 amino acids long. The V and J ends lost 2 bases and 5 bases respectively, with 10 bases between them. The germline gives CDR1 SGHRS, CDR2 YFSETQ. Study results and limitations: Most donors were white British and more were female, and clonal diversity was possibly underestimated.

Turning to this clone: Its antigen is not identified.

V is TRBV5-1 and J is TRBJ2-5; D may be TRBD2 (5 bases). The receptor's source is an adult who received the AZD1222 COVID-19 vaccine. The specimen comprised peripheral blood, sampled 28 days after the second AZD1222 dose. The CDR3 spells CASSFRQRETQYF. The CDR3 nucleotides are TGCGCCAGCAGCTTCAGGCAGCGGGAGACCCAGTACTTC.